A single sample is the source of the 3 T cell receptor beta chains below, sequenced in a study of cytomegalovirus exposure and HLA in healthy donors. The PCR employed 60 Vbeta primers together with 13 Jbeta primers. This table comes from immunoSEQ multiplex PCR, and its TCRdb copy is limited to in-frame clones, with some not included. The sample carries about 130,000 clones, around three quarters recorded once. The source material was PBMCs. Receptors originate from a man aged 25 to 40 in good health and CMV-seronegative.

The CDR3 sequence: CASSQVPGGGEAFF. CDR3 nucleotides: TGCGCCAGCAGCCAAGTGCCAGGGGGAGGTGAAGCTTTCTTT. The chain links TRBV4-1 to TRBJ1-1, with 7 bases matching TRBD1. From germline, CDR1 is MGHRA and CDR2 YSYEKL. CDR3 length equals 14 residues. V was pared by 1 base and J by 7 bases, with 6 bases of the junction left unmatched.

The chain is built from TRBV25-1 and TRBJ2-3; 7 bases agree with TRBD2. The CDR3 consists of 15 residues. Germline V gene lookup returns CDR1 MGHDK and CDR2 SYGVNS. Trimming at V came to 7 bases and at J to 3 bases, leaving 10 bases not matched to a gene. The DNA of the CDR3 is TGTGCCAGCATGATGACTAGCCCAGTTACAGATACGCAGTATTTT. It encodes CASMMTSPVTDTQYF. The variable domain in full, with the rest retrieved from reference TRBV25-1 and TRBJ2-3, is EADIYQTPRYLVIGTGKKITLECSQTMGHDKMYWYQQDPGMELHLIHYSYGVNSTEKGDLSSESTVSRIRTEHFPLTLESARPSHTSQYLCASMMTSPVTDTQYFGPGTRLTVL.

DNA for the CDR3: TGTGCCAGTAGTATAGATGGCTCCAAAAACATTCAGTACTTC. Translated: CASSIDGSKNIQYF. The gene calls are TRBV19 and TRBJ2-4; D is uncertain. V shed 0 bases and J shed 2 bases, with 5 bases lying between them. The germline CDR1 and CDR2 sequences are LNHDA and SQIVND (reference sequence). CDR3 length: 14 amino acids.